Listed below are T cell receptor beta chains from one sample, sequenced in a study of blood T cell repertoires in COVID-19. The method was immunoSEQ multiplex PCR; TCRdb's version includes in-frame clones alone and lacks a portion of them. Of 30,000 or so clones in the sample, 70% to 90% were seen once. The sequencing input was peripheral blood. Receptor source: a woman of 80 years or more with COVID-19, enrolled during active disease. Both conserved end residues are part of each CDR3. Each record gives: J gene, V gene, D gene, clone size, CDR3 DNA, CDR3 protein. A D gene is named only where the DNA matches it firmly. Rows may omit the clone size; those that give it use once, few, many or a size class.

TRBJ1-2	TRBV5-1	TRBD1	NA	TGCGCCAGCAGCTTGAGGGGCGGACAGGGCCTGGGCAGGGACTATGGCTACACCTTC	CASSLRGGQGLGRDYGYTF
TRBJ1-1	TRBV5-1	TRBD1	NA	TGCGCCAGCAGCAGGGACAGGACGACCGAAGCTTTCTTT	CASSRDRTTEAFF
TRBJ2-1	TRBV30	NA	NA	TGTGCCTGGAGTAGAGGGAATGAGCAGTTCTTC	CAWSRGNEQFF
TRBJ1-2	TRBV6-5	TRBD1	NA	TGTGCCAGCAGGGACAGGGTCTATGGCTACACCTTC	CASRDRVYGYTF
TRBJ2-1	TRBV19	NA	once	TGTGCCAGTAGTATTGTTTCAGGGGACCGGACACACAATGAGCAGTTCTTC	CASSIVSGDRTHNEQFF
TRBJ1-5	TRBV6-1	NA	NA	TGTGCCAGCAGTGAATACCTCCCGGTACTGAATCAGCCCCAGCATTTT	CASSEYLPVLNQPQHF
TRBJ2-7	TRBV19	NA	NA	TGTGCCAGTAGTATTTCTCCGTCGGGACGGGGGATCTACGAGCAGTACTTC	CASSISPSGRGIYEQYF
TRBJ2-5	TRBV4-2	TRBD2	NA	TGTGCCAGCAGCCGAACTAGCGGGGGCCCCCAAGAGACCCAGTACTTC	CASSRTSGGPQETQYF
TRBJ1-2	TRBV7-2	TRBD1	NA	TGTGCCAGCAGCTTAAACTCAGGGGGCTCCTATGGCTACACCTTC	CASSLNSGGSYGYTF
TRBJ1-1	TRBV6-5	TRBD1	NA	TGTGCCAGCAGTTGGGATTATACAGGGGCTTCTGAAGCTTTCTTT	CASSWDYTGASEAFF
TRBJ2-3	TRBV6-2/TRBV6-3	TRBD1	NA	TGTGCCAGCAGTTCCGGACAGGCTCGGGATACGCAGTATTTT	CASSSGQARDTQYF
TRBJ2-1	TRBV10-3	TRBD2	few	TGTGCCATCAGTGCTGGGACTAGCGGCAATGAGCAGTTCTTC	CAISAGTSGNEQFF
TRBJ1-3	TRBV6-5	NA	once	TGTGCCAGCAGTTACCTGGGCGGAAACACCATATATTTT	CASSYLGGNTIYF
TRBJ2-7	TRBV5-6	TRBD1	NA	TGTGCCAGCAGCCTGTCAACCGGGACAGGGTACCACGAGCAGTACTTC	CASSLSTGTGYHEQYF
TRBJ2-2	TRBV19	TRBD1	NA	TGTGCCAGTAGTATGAGGGACAGCGGGGAGCTGTTTTTT	CASSMRDSGELFF
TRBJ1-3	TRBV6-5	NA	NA	TGTGCCAGCAAGTTAAGGGGCGCGGGAATAAACACCATATATTTT	CASKLRGAGINTIYF
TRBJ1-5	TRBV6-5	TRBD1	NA	TGTGCCAGCAGCCAACAGGGGGCAGGCAATCAGCCCCAGCATTTT	CASSQQGAGNQPQHF
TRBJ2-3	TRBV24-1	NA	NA	TGTGCCACCAGTGTCACAGGAGCAGATACGCAGTATTTT	CATSVTGADTQYF
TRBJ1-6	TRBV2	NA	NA	TGTGCCAGCAGTGACGGCGGGAGCTCCTATAATTCACCCCTCCACTTT	CASSDGGSSYNSPLHF
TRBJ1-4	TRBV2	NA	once	TGTGCCAGCAGAGTAAGGGGGTCTAATGAAAAACTGTTTTTT	CASRVRGSNEKLFF
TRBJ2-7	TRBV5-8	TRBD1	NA	TGTGCCAGCAGCTCCCCGGACAGGGAAAATTTTGGGTACGAGCAGTACTTC	CASSSPDRENFGYEQYF
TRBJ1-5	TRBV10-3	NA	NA	TGTGCCATCCAGGGCTATAGCAATCAGCCCCAGCATTTT	CAIQGYSNQPQHF
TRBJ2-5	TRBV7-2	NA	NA	TGTGCCAGCAGCCTTCACCAGGGGTCCCAAGAGACCCAGTACTTC	CASSLHQGSQETQYF
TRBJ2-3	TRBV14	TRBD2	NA	TGTGCCAGCAGCCAAGATTCAAGCGGGGGAGGGGCAGATACGCAGTATTTT	CASSQDSSGGGADTQYF
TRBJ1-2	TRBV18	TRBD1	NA	TGTGCCAGCTCACCACCGTATGCAGGGGGCGACCCCTATGGCTACACCTTC	CASSPPYAGGDPYGYTF
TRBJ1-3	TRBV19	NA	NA	TGTGCCAGTAGCCCTCCAGGGGTCGGAAACACCATATATTTT	CASSPPGVGNTIYF
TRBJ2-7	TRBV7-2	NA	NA	TGTGCCAGCAGCTTAGGCCAGCAGCCACTATACGAGCAGTACTTC	CASSLGQQPLYEQYF